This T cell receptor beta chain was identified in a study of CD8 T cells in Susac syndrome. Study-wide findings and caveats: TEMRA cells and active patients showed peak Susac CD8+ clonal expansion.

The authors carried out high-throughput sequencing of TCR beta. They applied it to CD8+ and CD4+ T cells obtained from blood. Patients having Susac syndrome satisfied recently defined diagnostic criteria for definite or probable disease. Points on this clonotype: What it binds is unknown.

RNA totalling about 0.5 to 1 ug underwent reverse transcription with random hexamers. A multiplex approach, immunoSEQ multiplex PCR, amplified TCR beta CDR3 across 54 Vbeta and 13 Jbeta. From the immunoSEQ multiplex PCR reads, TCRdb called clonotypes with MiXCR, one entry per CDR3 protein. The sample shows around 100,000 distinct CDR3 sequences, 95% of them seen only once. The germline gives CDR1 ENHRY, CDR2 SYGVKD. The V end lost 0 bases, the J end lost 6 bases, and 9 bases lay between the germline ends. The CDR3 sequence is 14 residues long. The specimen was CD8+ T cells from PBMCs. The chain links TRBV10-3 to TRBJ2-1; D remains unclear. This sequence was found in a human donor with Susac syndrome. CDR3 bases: TGTGCCATCAGTGAGTCGAAGGGTCGCAATGAGCAGTTCTTC. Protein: CAISESKGRNEQFF.